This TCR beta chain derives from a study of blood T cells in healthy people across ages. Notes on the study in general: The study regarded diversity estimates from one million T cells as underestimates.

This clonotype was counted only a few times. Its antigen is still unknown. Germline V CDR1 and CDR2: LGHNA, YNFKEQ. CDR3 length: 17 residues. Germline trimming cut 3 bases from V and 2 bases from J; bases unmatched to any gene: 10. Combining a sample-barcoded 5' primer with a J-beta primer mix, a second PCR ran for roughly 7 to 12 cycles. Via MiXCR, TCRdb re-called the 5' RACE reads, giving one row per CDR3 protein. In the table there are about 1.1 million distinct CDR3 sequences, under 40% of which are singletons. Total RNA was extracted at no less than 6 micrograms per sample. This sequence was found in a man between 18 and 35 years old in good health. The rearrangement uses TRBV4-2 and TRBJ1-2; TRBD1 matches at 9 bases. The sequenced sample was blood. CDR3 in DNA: TGTGCCAGCAGCCAGAGGGGGACAGGGTATTCGAACTATGGCTACACCTTC. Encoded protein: CASSQRGTGYSNYGYTF.